These T cell receptor beta chains were read from a single sample in a study of T cell responses to AZD1222 COVID-19 vaccine. Sequencing used immunoSEQ multiplex PCR; TCRdb keeps in-frame clones, though not all of them. The sample carries some 110,000 clones, roughly 89% recorded once. The material was peripheral blood, obtained 28 days after the second AZD1222 dose. These receptor sequences come from an adult who received the AZD1222 COVID-19 vaccine. The CDR3 runs from the conserved cysteine through the conserved F or W. Fields, in order: J gene, D gene, V gene, CDR3 protein. A D gene is named only where the DNA matches it firmly.

TRBJ2-1	NA	TRBV20-1	CSARVPGEQFF
TRBJ1-1	NA	TRBV30	CAWSKGQGRNTEAFF
TRBJ2-1	NA	TRBV27	CASSLGGIHNEQFF
TRBJ1-1	NA	TRBV24-1	CALLRGAVCTEAFF
TRBJ2-2	NA	TRBV7-2	CASSLVPLSGELFF
TRBJ1-4	NA	TRBV28	CASSTTGLNEKLFF
TRBJ2-1	TRBD1	TRBV10-3	CAISGGQGYNEQFF
TRBJ2-1	TRBD1	TRBV6-2/TRBV6-3	CASSYPPRTGGVEQFF
TRBJ2-7	TRBD2	TRBV2	CASSLAGGGTYEQYF
TRBJ2-3	NA	TRBV5-8	CASSLERATDTQYF
TRBJ2-5	NA	TRBV5-5	CASSVTVPQETQYF
TRBJ2-5	NA	TRBV9	CASSVDSRETQYF
TRBJ2-1	NA	TRBV5-1	CASSLGQVSADEQFF
TRBJ2-7	TRBD2	TRBV9	CASSGRLAGGYEQYF
TRBJ2-5	NA	TRBV6-5	CASSIVGGQQETQYF
TRBJ1-2	TRBD1	TRBV20-1	CSASPGQGVFYTF
TRBJ2-7	NA	TRBV3-1/TRBV3-2	CASSPGLPSSYEQYF
TRBJ2-7	TRBD1	TRBV28	CASSFTGTDYEQYF
TRBJ2-1	TRBD2	TRBV4-2	CASSQEMVAGGLFGRNEQFF
TRBJ2-5	TRBD1	TRBV27	CASSITGEETQYF
TRBJ2-5	TRBD2	TRBV19	CASSMGRETRQETQYF
TRBJ2-3	TRBD2	TRBV11-2	CASSPRLAVSTDTQYF